This note documents a single T cell receptor beta chain sequence. Profiling relied on immunoSEQ multiplex PCR, and the TCRdb table lists in-frame clones only, not all of them. The table includes about 50,000 clones, over 85% detected once. Between the trimmed V and J ends, which lost 3 bases and 2 bases, there was a span of 12 bases. The CDR3 contains 16 residues. Germline values: CDR1 SGHNT, CDR2 YYREEE (reference sequence). This sample stems from a study of blood T cell repertoires in COVID-19. As for the study in general: From T cells, B-cell-depleted T cells, or PBMCs came the material, which was cDNA or gDNA.

This TCR was sampled from an elderly woman with acute or convalescent COVID-19. Sequencing was performed on peripheral blood. The chain combines TRBV5-4 with TRBJ1-6; no clear D. The CDR3 region is CASSSRERPYNSPLHF. CDR3 bases: TGTGCCAGCAGCTCGAGGGAGAGACCCTATAATTCACCCCTCCACTTT.